This T cell receptor (beta chain) was observed in a study of vaccination and CD4 T cells after COVID-19 (dated by TCRdb to the early 2020s). Concerning the study at large: Every convalescent patient had a positive nasal swab PCR test for SARS-CoV-2, with mild disease in 8 to 10 patients and severe disease in one. Participants received two doses of either the Pfizer-BioNTech BNT162b2 vaccine (n=8) or the Moderna mRNA-1273 vaccine (n=2). Post-COVID blood samples from convalescent patients were collected a median of roughly 100 days after diagnosis, with a range of about 35 to 161 days. In the convalescent cohort there were six males and four females, among whom were two Hispanic individuals, seven Caucasians, two Asians and one multiracial person. Control cultures used a CEFX viral epitope pool as positive control, an HIV-1 Nef peptide pool as negative control, or no peptide. The spike-specific CD4+ TCR repertoire was compared before and after mRNA vaccination in approximately ten COVID-19 convalescent patients and a few infection-naive healthy vaccine recipients. Post-vaccine blood samples were taken a median of about 70 days after the second vaccine dose, with a range of about 13 to 250 days. Overlapping spike peptide pools from SARS-CoV-2 and from the common cold coronaviruses HCoV-NL63, HCoV-OC43 and HCoV-229E were used as culture stimuli. The paper as a whole reports these results and caveats: The median count of SARS-CoV-2-reactive clonotypes went up from about 23 after infection to around 38 after vaccination, although the change was not significant. In convalescent patients, nearly all vaccine-specific clones (304 of 307) were found to be mono-reactive for SARS-CoV-2 spike rather than cross-reactive with common cold coronaviruses. Among the post-vaccine SARS-CoV-2-reactive clones in convalescent patients, a median approximately 90% showed up only after vaccination, which suggests vaccine-specific priming. The study included relatively few convalescent patients and did not analyze early timepoints after natural infection.

This clonotype came up once. Its antigen is currently not known. Per-nucleotide qualities are absent, and no much larger clonotype sits a single base away. One read provides weak support. Receptors were amplified or captured by PCR. DNA from cultured CD4+ T cells was subjected to TCR sequencing with the Oncomine TCR Beta short-read assay at the Johns Hopkins FTIC core. Genomic DNA was extracted from the cultured CD4+ T cells with the QIAamp micro DNA kit. The Oncomine TCR Beta libraries from cultured CD4+ T cells were pooled using unique dual indexes and then sequenced on an Illumina iSeq 100. For the original study's pipeline: Non-productive sequences were removed, and CDR3s that did not start with C, did not end with F or W, or were shorter than 7 amino acids were discarded. The MANAFEST web application identified antigen-specific clonotypes by comparing peptide-stimulated wells against reference wells and other culture wells. For a clone to be called positive, the clone needed an FDR below 0.05, an odds ratio above 5, and a productive frequency above 0.1% in at least two of three replicate wells. A clonotype counted as cross-reactive if it showed significant expansion both in the SARS-CoV-2 spike wells and in at least one common cold coronavirus spike condition. CDR3 homology was assessed with Levenshtein distances (stringdist) and unrooted phylogenetic trees (ape) in R version 3.6.1. The raw public data were reprocessed by TCRdb itself: fastp quality trimming at Q25, MiXCR clonotype calling, in-frame beta chains only. Each entry is one CDR3 protein sequence, shown with its most common DNA and genes. What appears here as the V and J calls and clone size reflects TCRdb's work, not the paper's. The sample includes 10,000 to 15,000 distinct CDR3 sequences, with roughly two thirds observed a single time. Over 10% of the sample is held by the ten biggest clonotypes.

The label giving this sample's treatment or condition can be read as: roughly 11-day PBMC culture with coronavirus spike peptide pools or control peptides (ViraFEST assay). The ViraFEST assay, used in the study, expanded antigen-specific T cells with peptide pools and then identified the expanded clonotypes through TCR sequencing. The convalescent patients' positive SARS-CoV-2 PCR tests were from March to December 2020, which was before the Alpha, Beta and Delta variants emerged in the United States. Each well held 1.5 million to 2.5 million PBMCs cultured with roughly 10 ug/ml peptide pools in IMDM containing approximately 4.8% human AB serum and roughly 9 IU/ml IL-2. Half of the culture medium was replaced with fresh IL-2-containing medium on days 3 and 7. CD4+ T cells were isolated after less than twelve days of culture through negative selection using the EasySep CD4+ T cell isolation kit. PBMCs were separated from whole blood using Ficoll-Paque Plus gradient centrifugation and then either used fresh or cryopreserved at -140C. Triplicate wells were generally used for each culture condition.

This sequence was found in a human donor who had recovered from COVID-19. What was sequenced was CD4+ T cells from blood, cultured in vitro.

The CDR3 loop reads CASSSRGGSGNTIYF. The DNA is TGTGCCAGCAGCTCCAGGGGTGGCTCTGGAAACACCATATATTTT. The chain is made from TRBV7-9 and TRBJ1-3, with a tentative D gene TRBD1 over 6 matching bases. Trimming costs V 4 bases and J 0 bases, and their ends lie 10 bases apart. The CDR3 spans 15 residues, from the cysteine through the phenylalanine. Here the CDR3 DNA is all that survives: 45 bases in frame from base 1. The germline V gene (reference sequence) sets CDR1 to SEHNR and CDR2 to FQNEAQ.